This T cell receptor beta chain comes out of a study of cytomegalovirus exposure and HLA in healthy donors. Findings and caveats of the study: Cytomegalovirus-associated TCR beta chains were listed, numbering some 180.

Measured with immunoSEQ multiplex PCR; TCRdb has only the in-frame clones, and not every one. The sample includes about 200,000 clones, 80% to 90% of them seen just once. Note on this clone: Its antigen is currently unknown.

The specimen was PBMCs. The source of this sequence is a young woman in good health and CMV-seropositive.

CDR3 nucleotides: TGTGCCAGCAGTCCGATAGCGGGAGACACTACAGATACGCAGTATTTT. It specifies CASSPIAGDTTDTQYF. V gene TRBV6-4 combines with J gene TRBJ2-3; TRBD2 aligns across 9 bases. Germline V CDR1 and CDR2: MRHNA, SNTAGT. This CDR3 comprises 16 residues. Trimming took 5 bases from V and 3 from J; bases not matched to a gene: 9.